This entry is about one T cell receptor (beta chain). The antigen is unknown. Two oligonucleotides, mixed equimolar, formed the beta constant-region primer covering TRBC1 and TRBC2. The ligated cDNA underwent four PCR rounds using SP2 and nested alpha and beta constant-region primers. The cDNA 3' end received a ligated single-stranded oligonucleotide carrying the SP2 primer and a 12-nucleotide UMI. TCRdb reanalysed the UMI-ligation and nested PCR reads using MiXCR and keeps one entry per CDR3 protein. The sample has just over 80,000 distinct CDR3 sequences; over 8.5% are singletons. The data derive from a study of naive and memory T cell subsets. Overall study results and limits: TCR counts from RNA may reflect activation-linked expression changes. From naive to CM, EM and EMRA, diversity decreased and Gini increased.

The CDR3 extends over 12 amino acids. Trimming removed 6 bases at V and 2 bases at J, with 8 bases between. CDR1 and CDR2 (germline): DFQATT, SNEGSKA (reference sequence). Cells stained for CD3, CD4, CD8, CD45RA, CD27 and viability were sorted into four CD45RA/CD27 subsets. The TCR was taken from a human donor in good health. The chain has TRBV20-1 and TRBJ1-3; D uncertain. Material: naive CD8+ T cells from blood. Here the CDR3 DNA reads TGCAGTGCCCCCGGACCTGGAAACACCATATATTTT. It is translated as CSAPGPGNTIYF.